These 17 T cell receptor beta chains originate from one sample sequenced in a study of human T cells and chemical hapten exposure (dated by TCRdb to the early 2020s). The time point label for this specimen denotes: patch test 1, 2 weeks after DPC sensitization. This specimen's treatment or condition label, interpreted: therapeutic diphenylcyclopropenone sensitization with weekly scalp DPC. The library was prepared using RACE. The listed sequencing device is NextSeq 500. TCRdb trimmed public reads at Q25 via fastp, called clones via MiXCR and kept in-frame beta chains. Under each unique CDR3 protein, matching rows form one entry showing the most common genes and DNA. Counted in this sample were around 380,000 distinct CDR3 sequences; more than 4.5% of them appeared once. The ten largest clones add up to under 3% of the sample. Sequences were derived from whole blood, sampled in connection with sensitization to the hapten diphenylcyclopropenone (DPC). Receptors originate from a woman aged 45-60 years with alopecia areata. Some clones in this sample may be carry-over from other donors' samples.

This clonotype was observed many times. The V and J genes are TRBV25-1 and TRBJ2-3; D remains ambiguous. Looked up from germline, CDR1 is MGHDK and CDR2 is SYGVNS. Trimming stripped 4 bases from V and 0 bases from J, with 11 bases between. CDR3 length: 15 amino acids. DNA for the CDR3: TGTGCCAGCAGTGCCAGCGCACCTAGCACAGATACGCAGTATTTT. It is translated as CASSASAPSTDTQYF.

This clonotype was found many times. The chain has TRBV5-4 and TRBJ2-3, with TRBD2 matching 14 bases. Trimming took 4 bases from V and 0 from J; bases not matched to a gene: 10. Germline CDR1 SGHNT, CDR2 YYREEE (reference sequence). The CDR3 is made up of 19 amino acids. The CDR3 is CASSPLMTSGGASTDTQYF. CDR3 nucleotides: TGTGCCAGCAGCCCCCTGATGACTAGCGGGGGGGCTAGCACAGATACGCAGTATTTT.

The rearrangement links TRBV27 to TRBJ2-2; 7 bases are a match to TRBD2. V gave up 7 bases and J gave up 4 bases; unmatched junction bases: 6. Looked up from germline, CDR1 is MNHEY and CDR2 is SMNVEV (reference sequence). This CDR3 region has 14 residues. CDR3 coding DNA: TGTGCCAGCACTCGAGCGGGGACCACCGGGGAGCTGTTTTTT. Amino acid sequence: CASTRAGTTGELFF.

This clonotype was seen at least ten times. The chain is built from TRBV12-3 or TRBV12-4 and TRBJ2-3, with D possibly matching TRBD2 (5 bases). The CDR3 runs to 13 residues. V lost 5 bases and J 6 bases, leaving 12 bases between the germline ends. CDR3 coding DNA: TGTGCCAGCAGTATCGGGGTCAGGGATACGCAGTATTTT. Encoded protein: CASSIGVRDTQYF.

The chain has TRBV7-2 and TRBJ2-1; D is ambiguous. The CDR3 is 13 amino acids. Trimming pared 5 bases from V and 12 bases from J, leaving 17 bases between. The germline V gene has CDR1 SGHTA and CDR2 FQGNSA. CDR3: CASSPDAASRQFF. The CDR3 DNA is TGTGCCAGCAGCCCCGATGCGGCGAGTCGGCAGTTCTTC.

This clonotype was seen only a few times. The rearrangement joins TRBV16 to TRBJ2-7; D is unclear. Trimming took 0 bases from V and 2 from J, leaving 11 bases between them. The CDR3 is 15 amino acids. CDR1 KGHSY and CDR2 FQNENV come from the germline V gene. In DNA, the CDR3 is TGTGCCAGCAGCCAATCAGGAGAGGCCCCCTACGAGCAGTACTTC. This gives the protein CASSQSGEAPYEQYF.

This clonotype was detected ten times or more. The chain joins TRBV28 to TRBJ1-2; 9 positions match TRBD1. Unmatched junction bases numbered 2, after V lost 2 bases and J lost 4 bases. The length of the CDR3 is 14 residues. Per the germline V gene, CDR1 is MDHEN and CDR2 is SYDVKM. CDR3 sequence: CASSLGQGIYGYTF. Written as DNA, the CDR3 is TGTGCCAGCAGTTTAGGACAGGGGATCTATGGCTACACCTTC.

This clonotype was observed at least ten times. The genes are TRBV7-9 and TRBJ1-2; no definite D call. The length of the CDR3 is 14 residues. The V end was cut by 3 bases, the J end by 1 base, with 9 bases between. Germline CDR1 is SEHNR and CDR2 is FQNEAQ (reference sequence). As DNA, the CDR3 is TGTGCCAGCAGCTTGGGCGAGCTTAACTATGGCTACACCTTC. The encoded protein is CASSLGELNYGYTF.

The J gene is TRBJ2-2, the V gene TRBV3-1; no definite D call. This CDR3 has 11 residues. Germline V gene data show CDR1 as LGHDT and CDR2 as YNNKEL (reference sequence). V dropped 5 bases and J dropped 6 bases, with 4 bases sitting between them. The CDR3 DNA reads as TGTGCCAGCAGCGGGGCCGGGGAGCTGTTTTTT. Translating gives CASSGAGELFF.

This clonotype was observed at least ten times. The J gene is TRBJ2-7, the V gene TRBV5-1; TRBD2 aligns across 13 bases. The V segment lost 4 bases and the J segment 3 bases; nucleotides outside the gene matches: 7. CDR1 SGHRS and CDR2 YFSETQ come from the germline V gene. The length of the CDR3 is 16 residues. The CDR3 reads CASSVTSGRNLYEQYF. For the CDR3, the DNA is TGCGCCAGCAGCGTGACTAGCGGGAGGAATCTCTACGAGCAGTACTTC.

This clonotype has more than one count but fewer than ten. The chain combines TRBV29-1 with TRBJ2-2, with D uncertain. The CDR3 runs to 12 residues. V was clipped by 5 bases and J by 2 bases, with 6 bases between them. The V gene's germline CDR1 is SQVTM and CDR2 ANQGSEA. The CDR3 loop reads CSVWGNTGELFF. The CDR3 coding sequence is TGCAGCGTTTGGGGAAACACCGGGGAGCTGTTTTTT.

This rearrangement joins TRBV29-1 to TRBJ2-7; D remains ambiguous. Germline V lookup: CDR1 SQVTM, CDR2 ANQGSEA. V was clipped by 0 bases and J by 4 bases, with 10 bases between them. The CDR3 covers 13 residues. The DNA of the CDR3 is TGCAGCGTTGAAGAGGCTTTGGGTTACGAGCAGTACTTC. Protein: CSVEEALGYEQYF.

The chain employs TRBV6-5 and TRBJ2-7, with 11 nucleotides matching TRBD2. The germline gives CDR1 MNHEY, CDR2 SVGAGI. This CDR3 contains 13 residues. J gave up 3 bases and V 7 bases, and 2 bases lay outside the gene matches. CDR3 residues: CASTGTSGYEQYF. CDR3 DNA: TGTGCCAGCACCGGGACTAGCGGCTACGAGCAGTACTTC.

This clonotype was detected only a few times. In DNA form, the CDR3 reads TGTGCCAGCAGTTTATACCGGGGGACAGATACGCAGTATTTT. Translation gives CASSLYRGTDTQYF. This chain connects TRBV12-3 or TRBV12-4 to TRBJ2-3; possibly TRBD2 for D (6 bases). The CDR3 covers 14 residues. Trimming stripped 2 bases from V and 3 bases from J, with 9 bases between.

This clonotype was seen only a few times. V usage is TRBV20-1 and J usage is TRBJ2-7, with 8 bases aligning to TRBD2. CDR1 DFQATT and CDR2 SNEGSKA come from the germline V gene (reference sequence). The CDR3 sequence is 15 residues long. V lost 0 bases to trimming and J lost 3 bases; unmatched junction nucleotides: 7. The CDR3 here is CSAREGRGAFYEQYF. The CDR3 DNA reads TGCAGTGCTAGAGAAGGGCGGGGGGCCTTCTACGAGCAGTACTTC.

This clonotype was observed at least ten times. This chain's CDR3 is CSADCEGPDTQYF. The CDR3 DNA sequence: TGCAGCGCCGATTGTGAGGGCCCAGATACGCAGTATTTT. This chain joins TRBV29-1 and TRBJ2-3; possibly TRBD2 for D (5 bases). V was trimmed by 7 bases and J by 4 bases, leaving 15 bases between them. Germline V gene sequence: CDR1 SQVTM, CDR2 ANQGSEA. The CDR3 contains 13 residues.

The sample holds many counts of this clonotype. For the CDR3, the DNA is TGTGCCAGCAGCGTAGGGGACAGGGGTTCCACAGATACGCAGTATTTT. Its protein is CASSVGDRGSTDTQYF. The chain joins TRBV9 to TRBJ2-3; 10 bases line up with TRBD1. The germline V gene encodes CDR1 SGDLS and CDR2 YYNGEE. This CDR3 has 16 residues. The junction had 3 bases not matched to a gene; V was cut back by 0 bases and J by 2 bases.